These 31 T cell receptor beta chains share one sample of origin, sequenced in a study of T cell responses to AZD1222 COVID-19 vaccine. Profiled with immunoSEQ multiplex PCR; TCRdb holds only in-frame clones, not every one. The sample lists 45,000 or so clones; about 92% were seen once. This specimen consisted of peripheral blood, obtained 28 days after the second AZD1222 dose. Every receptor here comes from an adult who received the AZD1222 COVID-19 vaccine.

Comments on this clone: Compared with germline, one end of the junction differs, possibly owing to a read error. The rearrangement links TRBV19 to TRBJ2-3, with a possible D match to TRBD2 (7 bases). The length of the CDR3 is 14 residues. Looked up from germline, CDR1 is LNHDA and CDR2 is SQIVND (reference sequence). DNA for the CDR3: TGTGCCAGTAGGATAGCCGGGGGGCGAATGACGCAGTATTTT. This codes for CASRIAGGRMTQYF. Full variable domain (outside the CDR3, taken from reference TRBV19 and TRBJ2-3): DGGITQSPKYLFRKEGQNVTLSCEQNLNHDAMYWYRQDPGQGLRLIYYSQIVNDFQKGDIAEGYSVSREKKESFPLTVTSAQKNPTAFYLCASRIAGGRMTQYFGPGTRLTVL.

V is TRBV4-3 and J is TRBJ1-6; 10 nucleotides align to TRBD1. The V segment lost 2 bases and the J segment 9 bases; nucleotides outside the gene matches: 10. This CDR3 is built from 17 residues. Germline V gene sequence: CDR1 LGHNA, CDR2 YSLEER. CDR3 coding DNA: TGCGCCAGCAGCCAATTTGCCCCGGGACAGGGGTCTTCACCCCTCCACTTT. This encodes CASSQFAPGQGSSPLHF.

The DNA of the CDR3 is TGTGCCAGCAGCCATGCTTTAGCGGTGACCACCGGGGAGCTGTTTTTT. The encoded protein is CASSHALAVTTGELFF. The chain carries TRBV11-2 and TRBJ2-2; a weak D match, TRBD2 (6 bases). CDR3 size: 16 residues. The germline V and J ends were trimmed by 5 bases and 4 bases, with 17 bases remaining between them. Germline V CDR1 and CDR2: SGHAT, FQNNGV.

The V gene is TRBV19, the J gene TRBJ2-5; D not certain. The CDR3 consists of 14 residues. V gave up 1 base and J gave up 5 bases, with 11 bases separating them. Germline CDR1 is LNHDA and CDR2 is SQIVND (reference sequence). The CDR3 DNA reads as TGTGCCAGTAGTATAGCGCCGAGTGTCGAGACCCAGTACTTC. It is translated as CASSIAPSVETQYF.

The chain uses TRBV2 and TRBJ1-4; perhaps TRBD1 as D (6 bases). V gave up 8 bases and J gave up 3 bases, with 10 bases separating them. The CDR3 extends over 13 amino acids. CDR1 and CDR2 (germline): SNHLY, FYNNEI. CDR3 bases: TGTGCCAGCGGGCGGGGGCCTAATGAAAAACTGTTTTTT. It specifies CASGRGPNEKLFF.

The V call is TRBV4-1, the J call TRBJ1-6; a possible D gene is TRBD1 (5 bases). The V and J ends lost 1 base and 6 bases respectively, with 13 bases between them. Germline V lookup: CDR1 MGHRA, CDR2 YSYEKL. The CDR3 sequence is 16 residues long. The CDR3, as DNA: TGCGCCAGCAGCCAAGCGACCAGGGAACGTAATTCACCCCTCCACTTT. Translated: CASSQATRERNSPLHF.

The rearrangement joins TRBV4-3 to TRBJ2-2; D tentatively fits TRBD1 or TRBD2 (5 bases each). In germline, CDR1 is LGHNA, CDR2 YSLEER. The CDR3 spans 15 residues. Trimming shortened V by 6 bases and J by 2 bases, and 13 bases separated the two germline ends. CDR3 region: CASRSRDGNTGELFF. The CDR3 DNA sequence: TGCGCCAGCAGATCTCGGGACGGCAACACCGGGGAGCTGTTTTTT.

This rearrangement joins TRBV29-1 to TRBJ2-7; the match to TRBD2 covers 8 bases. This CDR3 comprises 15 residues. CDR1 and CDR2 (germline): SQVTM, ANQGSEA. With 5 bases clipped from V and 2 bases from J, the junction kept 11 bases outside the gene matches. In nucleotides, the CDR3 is TGCAGCGTTCAGACCGGGACGGGGGGGGCCTACGAGCAGTACTTC. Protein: CSVQTGTGGAYEQYF.

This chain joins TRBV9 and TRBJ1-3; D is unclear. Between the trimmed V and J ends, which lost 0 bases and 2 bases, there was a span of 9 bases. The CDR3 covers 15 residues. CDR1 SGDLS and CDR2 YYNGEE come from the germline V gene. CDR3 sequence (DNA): TGTGCCAGCAGCGTAGAGGGTTTCCCTGGAAACACCATATATTTT. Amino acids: CASSVEGFPGNTIYF. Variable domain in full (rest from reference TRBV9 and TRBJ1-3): DSGVTQTPKHLITATGQRVTLRCSPRSGDLSVYWYQQSLDQGLQFLIQYYNGEERAKGNILERFSAQQFPDLHSELNLSSLELGDSALYFCASSVEGFPGNTIYFGEGSWLTVV.

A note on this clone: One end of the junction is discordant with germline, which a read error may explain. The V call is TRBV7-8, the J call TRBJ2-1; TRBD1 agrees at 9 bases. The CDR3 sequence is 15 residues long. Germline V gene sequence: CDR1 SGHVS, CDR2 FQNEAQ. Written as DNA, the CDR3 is TGTGCCAGCAGCTTAGGTGACAGGGGGTACAGTGAGCAGTTCTTC. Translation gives CASSLGDRGYSEQFF. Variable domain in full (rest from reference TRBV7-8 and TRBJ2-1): GAGVSQSPRYKVAKRGQDVALRCDPISGHVSLFWYQQALGQGPEFLTYFQNEAQLDKSGLPSDRFFAERPEGSVSTLKIQRTQQEDSAVYLCASSLGDRGYSEQFFGPGTRLTVL.

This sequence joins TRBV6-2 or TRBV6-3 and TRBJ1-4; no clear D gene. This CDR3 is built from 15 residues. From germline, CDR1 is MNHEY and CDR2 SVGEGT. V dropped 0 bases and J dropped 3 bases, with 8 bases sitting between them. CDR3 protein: CASSYSRGPNEKLFF. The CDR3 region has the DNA TGTGCCAGCAGTTACTCACGAGGACCTAATGAAAAACTGTTTTTT.

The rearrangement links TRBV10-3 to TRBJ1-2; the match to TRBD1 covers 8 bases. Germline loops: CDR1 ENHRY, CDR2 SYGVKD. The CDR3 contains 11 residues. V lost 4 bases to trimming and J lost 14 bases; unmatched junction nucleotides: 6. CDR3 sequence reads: CAISGDRIRTF. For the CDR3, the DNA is TGTGCCATCAGTGGGGACAGGATCCGGACCTTC.

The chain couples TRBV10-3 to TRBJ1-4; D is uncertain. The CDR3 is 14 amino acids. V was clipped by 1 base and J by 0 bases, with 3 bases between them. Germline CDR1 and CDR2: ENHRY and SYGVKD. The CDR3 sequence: CAISEFATNEKLFF. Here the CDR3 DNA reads TGTGCCATCAGTGAGTTTGCAACTAATGAAAAACTGTTTTTT.

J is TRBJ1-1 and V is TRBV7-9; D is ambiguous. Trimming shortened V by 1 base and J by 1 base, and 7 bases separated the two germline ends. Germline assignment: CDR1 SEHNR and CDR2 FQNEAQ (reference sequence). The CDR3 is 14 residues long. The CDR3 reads CASSLESANTEAFF. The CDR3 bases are TGTGCCAGCAGCTTAGAGTCGGCGAACACTGAAGCTTTCTTT.

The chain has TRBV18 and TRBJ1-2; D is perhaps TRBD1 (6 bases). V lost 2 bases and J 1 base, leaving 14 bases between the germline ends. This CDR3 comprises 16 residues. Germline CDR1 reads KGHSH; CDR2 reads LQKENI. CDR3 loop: CASSPATGKVNYGYTF. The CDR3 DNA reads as TGTGCCAGCTCACCAGCTACAGGGAAAGTTAACTATGGCTACACCTTC.

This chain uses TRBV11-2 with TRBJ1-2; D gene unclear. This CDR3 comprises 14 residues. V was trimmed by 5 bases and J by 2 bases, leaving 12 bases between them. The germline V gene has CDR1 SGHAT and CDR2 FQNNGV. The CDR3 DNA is TGTGCCAGCAGCCTCCTAACGGGCAACTATGGCTACACCTTC. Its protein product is CASSLLTGNYGYTF.

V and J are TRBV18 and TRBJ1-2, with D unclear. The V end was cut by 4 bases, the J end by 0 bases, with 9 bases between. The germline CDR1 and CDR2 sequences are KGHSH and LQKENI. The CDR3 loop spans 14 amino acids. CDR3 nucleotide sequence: TGTGCCAGCTCACGAACAGAAACTAACTATGGCTACACCTTC. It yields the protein CASSRTETNYGYTF.

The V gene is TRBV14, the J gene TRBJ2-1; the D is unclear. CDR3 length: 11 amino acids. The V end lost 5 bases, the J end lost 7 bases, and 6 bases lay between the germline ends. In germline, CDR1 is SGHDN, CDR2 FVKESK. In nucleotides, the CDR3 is TGTGCCAGCAGCTATTTTAATGAGCAGTTCTTC. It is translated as CASSYFNEQFF.

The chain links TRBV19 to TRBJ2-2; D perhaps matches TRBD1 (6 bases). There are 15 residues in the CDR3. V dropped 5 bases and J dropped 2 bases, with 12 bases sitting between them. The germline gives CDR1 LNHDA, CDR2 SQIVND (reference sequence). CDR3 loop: CASSRATGNTGELFF. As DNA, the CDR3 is TGTGCCAGTAGTCGTGCGACAGGTAACACCGGGGAGCTGTTTTTT.

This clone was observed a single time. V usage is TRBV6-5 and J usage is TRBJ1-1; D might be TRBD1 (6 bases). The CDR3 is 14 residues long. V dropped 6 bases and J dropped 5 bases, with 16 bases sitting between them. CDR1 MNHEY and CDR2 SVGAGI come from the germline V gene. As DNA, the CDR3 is TGTGCCAGCAGGAACACAGGGACGGGGACTGAAGCTTTCTTT. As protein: CASRNTGTGTEAFF.

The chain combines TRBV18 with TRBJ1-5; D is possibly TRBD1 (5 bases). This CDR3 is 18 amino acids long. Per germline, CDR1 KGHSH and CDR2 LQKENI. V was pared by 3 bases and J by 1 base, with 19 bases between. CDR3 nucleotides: TGTGCCAGCTCACCTCTTGGGCCGGGTGGGACCAGCAATCAGCCCCAGCATTTT. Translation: CASSPLGPGGTSNQPQHF.

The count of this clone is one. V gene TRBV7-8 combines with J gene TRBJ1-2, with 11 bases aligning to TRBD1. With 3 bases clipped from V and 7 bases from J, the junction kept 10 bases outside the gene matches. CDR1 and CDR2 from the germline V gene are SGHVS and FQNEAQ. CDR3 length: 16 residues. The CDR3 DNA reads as TGTGCCAGCAGCTTTTCAGGACAGGGGGCAGTCGTTGGCTACACCTTC. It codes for CASSFSGQGAVVGYTF.

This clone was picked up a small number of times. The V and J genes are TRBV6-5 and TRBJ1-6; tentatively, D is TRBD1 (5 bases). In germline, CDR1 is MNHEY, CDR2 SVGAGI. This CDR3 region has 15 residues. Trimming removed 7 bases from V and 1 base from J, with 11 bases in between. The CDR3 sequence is CASMAGSSYNSPLHF. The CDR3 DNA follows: TGTGCCAGCATGGCAGGGTCGTCCTATAATTCACCCCTCCACTTT.

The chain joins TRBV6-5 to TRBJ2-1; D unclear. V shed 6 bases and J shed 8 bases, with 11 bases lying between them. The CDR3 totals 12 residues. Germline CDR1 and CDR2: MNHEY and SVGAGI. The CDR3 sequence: CASSRPGDEQFF. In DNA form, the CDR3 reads TGTGCCAGCAGCCGACCCGGAGATGAGCAGTTCTTC.

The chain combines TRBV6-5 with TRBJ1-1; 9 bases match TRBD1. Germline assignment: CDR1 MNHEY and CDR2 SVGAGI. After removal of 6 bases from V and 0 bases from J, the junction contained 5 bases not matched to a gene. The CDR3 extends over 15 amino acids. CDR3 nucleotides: TGTGCCAGCAGGGATCGGGACAGGGTGAACACTGAAGCTTTCTTT. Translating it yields CASRDRDRVNTEAFF.

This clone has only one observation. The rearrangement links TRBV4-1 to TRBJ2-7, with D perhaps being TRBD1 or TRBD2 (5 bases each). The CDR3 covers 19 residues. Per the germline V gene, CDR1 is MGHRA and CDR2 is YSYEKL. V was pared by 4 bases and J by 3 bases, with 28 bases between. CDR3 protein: CASSLRPTDRDHLYYEQYF. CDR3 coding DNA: TGCGCCAGCAGCCTTCGACCCACCGACCGGGACCACCTTTACTACGAGCAGTACTTC.

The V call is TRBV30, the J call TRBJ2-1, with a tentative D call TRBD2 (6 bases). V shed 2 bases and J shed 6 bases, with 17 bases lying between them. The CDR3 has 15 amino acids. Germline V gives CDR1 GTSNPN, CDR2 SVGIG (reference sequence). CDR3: CAWSRGGNPRNEQFF. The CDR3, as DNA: TGTGCCTGGAGTAGGGGCGGGAATCCACGCAATGAGCAGTTCTTC.

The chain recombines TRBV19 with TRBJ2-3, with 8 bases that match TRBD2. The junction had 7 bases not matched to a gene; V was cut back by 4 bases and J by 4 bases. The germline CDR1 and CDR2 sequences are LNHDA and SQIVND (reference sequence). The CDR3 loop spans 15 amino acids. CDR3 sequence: CASSNRGGQSDTQYF. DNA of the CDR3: TGTGCCAGTAGTAACCGGGGGGGCCAGTCAGATACGCAGTATTTT.

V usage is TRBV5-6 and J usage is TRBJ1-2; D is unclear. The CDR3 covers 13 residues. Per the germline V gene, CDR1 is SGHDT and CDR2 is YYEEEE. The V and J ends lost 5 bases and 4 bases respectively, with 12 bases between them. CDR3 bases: TGTGCCAGCAGTTCCCCCAGGAGCTATGGCTACACCTTC. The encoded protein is CASSSPRSYGYTF.

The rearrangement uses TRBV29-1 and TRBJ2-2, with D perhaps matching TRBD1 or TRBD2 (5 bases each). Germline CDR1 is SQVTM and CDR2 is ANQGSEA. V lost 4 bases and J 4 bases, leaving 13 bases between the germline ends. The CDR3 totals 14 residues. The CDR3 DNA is TGCAGCGTTGCTTCTGGGGGTAGCACCGGGGAGCTGTTTTTT. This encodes CSVASGGSTGELFF.

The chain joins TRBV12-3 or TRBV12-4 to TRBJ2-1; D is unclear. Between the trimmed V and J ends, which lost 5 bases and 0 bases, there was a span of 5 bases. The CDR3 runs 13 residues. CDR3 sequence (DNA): TGTGCCAGCAGTCCCAACTCCTACAATGAGCAGTTCTTC. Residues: CASSPNSYNEQFF.